This T cell receptor beta chain originates from a study of blood T cells in healthy people across ages. Then a second PCR, running about 6 to 12 cycles, was carried out with a sample-barcoded 5' primer and a J-beta primer mix. TCRdb re-analysed the 5' RACE reads in MiXCR, keeping a single row per CDR3 protein. The repertoire holds 500,000 to 700,000 distinct CDR3 sequences, with about 28% as singletons. This CDR3 region has 15 residues. Trimming removed 3 bases from V and 9 bases from J; junction bases left unmatched: 10. The germline gives CDR1 DFQATT, CDR2 SNEGSKA (reference sequence). In this sample, this clonotype turned up many times.

V and J are TRBV20-1 and TRBJ2-1; TRBD2 matches at 11 bases. The sequence was collected from a woman of 80 years or more in good health. The sequenced sample was blood. The CDR3 DNA reads as TGCAGTGCTAGTAGGCTAGCGGGGGGTCGGGGTGAGCAGTTCTTC. This translates into CSASRLAGGRGEQFF.